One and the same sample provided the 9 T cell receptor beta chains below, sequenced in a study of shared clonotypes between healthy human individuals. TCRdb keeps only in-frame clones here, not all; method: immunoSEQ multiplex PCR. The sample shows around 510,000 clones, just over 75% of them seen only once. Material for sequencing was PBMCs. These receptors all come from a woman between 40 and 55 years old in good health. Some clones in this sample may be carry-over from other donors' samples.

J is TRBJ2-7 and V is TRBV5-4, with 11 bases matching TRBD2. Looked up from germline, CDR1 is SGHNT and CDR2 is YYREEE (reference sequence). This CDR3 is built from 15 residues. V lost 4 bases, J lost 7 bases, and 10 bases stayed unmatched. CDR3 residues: CASSGLAGGPGEQYF. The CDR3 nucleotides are TGTGCCAGCAGCGGTTTAGCGGGAGGGCCGGGTGAGCAGTACTTC.

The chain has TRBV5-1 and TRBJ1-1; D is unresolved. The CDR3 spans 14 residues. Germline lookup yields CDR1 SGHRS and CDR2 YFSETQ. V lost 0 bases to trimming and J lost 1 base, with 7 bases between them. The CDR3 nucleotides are TGCGCCAGCAGCTTGGGTGGCCCGAACACTGAAGCTTTCTTT. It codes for CASSLGGPNTEAFF.

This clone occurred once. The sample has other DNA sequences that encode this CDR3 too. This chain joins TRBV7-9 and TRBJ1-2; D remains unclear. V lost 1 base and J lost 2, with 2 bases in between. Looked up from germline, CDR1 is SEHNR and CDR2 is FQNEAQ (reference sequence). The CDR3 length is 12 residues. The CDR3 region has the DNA TGTGCCAGCAGCTTAGGAAACTATGGCTACACCTTC. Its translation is CASSLGNYGYTF.

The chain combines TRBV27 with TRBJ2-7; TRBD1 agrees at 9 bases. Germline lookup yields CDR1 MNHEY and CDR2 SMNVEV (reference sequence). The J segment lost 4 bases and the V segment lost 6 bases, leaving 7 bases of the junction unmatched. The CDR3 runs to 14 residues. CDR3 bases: TGTGCCAGCAGCCCTACAGGGGGCTCGTACGAGCAGTACTTC. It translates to CASSPTGGSYEQYF.

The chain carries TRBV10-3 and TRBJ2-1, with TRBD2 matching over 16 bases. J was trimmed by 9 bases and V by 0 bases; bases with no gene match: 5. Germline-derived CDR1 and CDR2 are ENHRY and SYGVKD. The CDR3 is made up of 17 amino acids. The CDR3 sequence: CAISESIGTSGRGEQFF. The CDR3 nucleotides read TGTGCCATCAGTGAGTCGATTGGGACTAGCGGGAGGGGTGAGCAGTTCTTC.

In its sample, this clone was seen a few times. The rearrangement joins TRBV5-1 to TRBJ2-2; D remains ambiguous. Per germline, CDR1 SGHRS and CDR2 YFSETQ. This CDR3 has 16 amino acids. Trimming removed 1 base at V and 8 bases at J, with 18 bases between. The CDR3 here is CASSLLAPNSGGELFF. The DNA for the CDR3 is TGCGCCAGCAGCTTGTTGGCTCCTAACTCAGGTGGGGAGCTGTTTTTT.

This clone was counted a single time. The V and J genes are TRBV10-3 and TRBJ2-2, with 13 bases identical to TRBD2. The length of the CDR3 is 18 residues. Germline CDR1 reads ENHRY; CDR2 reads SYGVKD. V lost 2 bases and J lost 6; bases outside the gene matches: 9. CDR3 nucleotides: TGTGCCATCAGTGAGGGGACTAGCGGGACATTTCTGGCCGGGGAGCTGTTTTTT. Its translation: CAISEGTSGTFLAGELFF.

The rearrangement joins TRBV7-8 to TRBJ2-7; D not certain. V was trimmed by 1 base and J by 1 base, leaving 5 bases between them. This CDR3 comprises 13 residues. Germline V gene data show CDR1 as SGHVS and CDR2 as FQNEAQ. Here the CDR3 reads CASSLGVSYEQYF. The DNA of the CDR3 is TGTGCCAGCAGCTTAGGGGTGTCCTACGAGCAGTACTTC.

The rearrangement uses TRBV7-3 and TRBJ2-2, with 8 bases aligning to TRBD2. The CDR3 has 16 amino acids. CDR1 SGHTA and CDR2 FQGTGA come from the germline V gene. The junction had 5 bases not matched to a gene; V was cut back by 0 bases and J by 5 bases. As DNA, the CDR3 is TGTGCCAGCAGCTTAACTAGCGGGACCTTAACCGGGGAGCTGTTTTTT. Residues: CASSLTSGTLTGELFF.